The sample holds a few counts of the clone carrying this T cell receptor beta chain. What it binds is unknown. Amplified TCR beta CDR3 regions came from RNA transcripts. RT-PCR in the first round (using the HTBI primer set) targeted the TCR CDR3. TCRdb reprocessed the multiplex PCR reads via MiXCR and lists one record per CDR3 protein. There are about 700,000 distinct CDR3 sequences in the sample; 40% to 55% occur only once, and roughly 6.5% lies in the top ten. The data belong to a study of T cells in Graves' hyperthyroidism and ophthalmopathy. Findings of the study overall: Peripheral blood also featured most of the thyroid clonotypes expanded above 0.001.

Those patients with uncontrolled infection, other autoimmune disease, pregnancy or lactation were excluded. Clinical symptoms, serum thyroxine and TRAb, thyroid ultrasound and orbital computed tomography were used for the diagnoses. The CDR3 sequence is 16 residues long. In germline, CDR1 is SGDLS, CDR2 YYNGEE. V was cut by 3 bases and J by 5 bases, with 15 bases left in between. The source material was peripheral blood or thyroid tissue (not recorded which). This receptor was taken from an adult man with Graves' disease, either hyperthyroidism or ophthalmopathy (not recorded which). This rearrangement joins TRBV9 to TRBJ1-6; the D gene is possibly TRBD1 (6 bases). The chain's CDR3 is CASSETGQINNSPLHF. The CDR3 DNA sequence: TGTGCCAGCAGCGAGACAGGACAGATAAATAATTCACCCCTCCACTTT.